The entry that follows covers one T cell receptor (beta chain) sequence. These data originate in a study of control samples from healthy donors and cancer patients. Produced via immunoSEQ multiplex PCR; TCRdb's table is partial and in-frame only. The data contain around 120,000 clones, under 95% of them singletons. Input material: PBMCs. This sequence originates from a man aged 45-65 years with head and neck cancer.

The CDR3 bases are TGTGCCAGCAGCTTAGGGACAGGGAATGGCTACACCTTC. It encodes CASSLGTGNGYTF. This rearrangement joins TRBV7-3 to TRBJ1-2; 9 nucleotides line up with TRBD1. Germline CDR1 and CDR2: SGHTA and FQGTGA. The CDR3 is 13 residues long. Trimming removed 2 bases from V and 6 bases from J; junction bases left unmatched: 1.